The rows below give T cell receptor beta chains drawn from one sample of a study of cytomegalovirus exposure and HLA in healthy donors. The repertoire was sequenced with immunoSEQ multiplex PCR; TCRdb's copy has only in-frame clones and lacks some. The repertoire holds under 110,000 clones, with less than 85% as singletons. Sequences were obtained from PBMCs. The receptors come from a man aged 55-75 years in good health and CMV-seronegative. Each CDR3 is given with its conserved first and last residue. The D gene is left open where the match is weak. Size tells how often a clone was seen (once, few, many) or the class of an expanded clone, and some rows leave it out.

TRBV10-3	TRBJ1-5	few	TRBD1	TGTGCCATCAGTGGTAAACAGGGGGGCAATCAGCCCCAGCATTTT	CAISGKQGGNQPQHF
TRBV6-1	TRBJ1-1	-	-	TGTGCCAGCAGTGGGCAGGTGAACACTGAAGCTTTCTTT	CASSGQVNTEAFF
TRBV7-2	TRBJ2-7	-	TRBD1	TGTGCCAGCAGCCCACGGACAGGGGCCGAATCCTACGAGCAGTACTTC	CASSPRTGAESYEQYF
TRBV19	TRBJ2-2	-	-	TGTGCCAGTAGTGAAAAAACTAGCTCCGGGGAGCTGTTTTTT	CASSEKTSSGELFF
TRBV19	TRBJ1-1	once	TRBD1	TGTGCCAGTAAAGAAGGACAGGGAGAGGGGAGGACTGAAGCTTTCTTT	CASKEGQGEGRTEAFF
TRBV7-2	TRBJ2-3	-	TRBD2	TGTGCCAGCAGCCTCCGGGGGGACCCCACAGATACGCAGTATTTT	CASSLRGDPTDTQYF
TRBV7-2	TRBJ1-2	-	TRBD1	TGTGCCAGCAGCAGGGACAGGGAGGGCTACACCTTC	CASSRDREGYTF
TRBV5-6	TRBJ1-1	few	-	TGTGCCAGCAGTTTTTCGGGTTCCACTGAAGCTTTCTTT	CASSFSGSTEAFF
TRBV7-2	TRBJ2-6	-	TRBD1	TGTGCCAGCAGCTTAGCAGGGGGCGGAACCCCTGGGGCCAACGTCCTGACTTTC	CASSLAGGGTPGANVLTF
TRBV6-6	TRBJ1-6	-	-	TGTGCCAGCAGGGTCCCAGGGGATCATTCACCCCTCCACTTT	CASRVPGDHSPLHF
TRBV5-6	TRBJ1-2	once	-	TGTGCCAGCAGCTTGATGGCAAACTATGGCTACACCTTC	CASSLMANYGYTF
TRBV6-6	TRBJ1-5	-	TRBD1	TGTGCCAGCGAAAACGGGGGACAGGGGGGCAATCAGCCCCAGCATTTT	CASENGGQGGNQPQHF
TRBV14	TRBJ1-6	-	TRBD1	TGTGCCAGCAAGGACAGGGGCACCTCGGATTCACCCCTCCACTTT	CASKDRGTSDSPLHF
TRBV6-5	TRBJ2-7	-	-	TGTGCCAGCAGTTCCGCGGGGCAGGGGGCCTACGAGCAGTACTTC	CASSSAGQGAYEQYF
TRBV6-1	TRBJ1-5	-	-	TGTGCCAGCAGAGGAACAGCATCCCTTGGGCCCCAGCATTTT	CASRGTASLGPQHF
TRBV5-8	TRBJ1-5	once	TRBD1	TGTGCCAGCAGCTGGAGGGACAGAACATCTAGCAATCAGCCCCAGCATTTT	CASSWRDRTSSNQPQHF
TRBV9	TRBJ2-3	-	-	TGTGCCAGCAGCGTACCTCCTATCACAGATACGCAGTATTTT	CASSVPPITDTQYF
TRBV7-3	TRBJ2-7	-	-	TGTGCCAGCAGCTTAGACGGAGGGCCCTACGAGCAGTACTTC	CASSLDGGPYEQYF
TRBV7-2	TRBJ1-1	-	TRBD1	TGTGCCAGCAGCTTTCTGACAGGGATGATTGCTTTCTTT	CASSFLTGMIAFF
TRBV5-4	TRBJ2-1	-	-	TGTGCCAGCAGCTTGGGGGCAGGGGATGAGCAGTTCTTC	CASSLGAGDEQFF
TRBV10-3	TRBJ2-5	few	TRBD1	TGTGCCATCAGAGGACAGGCAGAGACCCAGTACTTC	CAIRGQAETQYF
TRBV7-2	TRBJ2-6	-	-	TGTGCCAGCAGCTCCAAGGGGATAACTGGGGCCAACGTCCTGACTTTC	CASSSKGITGANVLTF
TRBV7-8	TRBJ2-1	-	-	TGTGCCAGCAGCTTACTAGGTTCCTACAATGAGCAGTTCTTC	CASSLLGSYNEQFF
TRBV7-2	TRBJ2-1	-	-	TGTGCCAGCAGCTTGCTTACGGTCGGGCAGTTCTTC	CASSLLTVGQFF
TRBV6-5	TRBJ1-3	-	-	TGTGCCAGCAGTTTCGGCGGACGGGACTCTGGAAACACCATATATTTT	CASSFGGRDSGNTIYF
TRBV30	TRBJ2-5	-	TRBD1	TGTGCCTGGGGACAGGGGGAGACCCAGTACTTC	CAWGQGETQYF
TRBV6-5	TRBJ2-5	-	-	TGTGCCAGCAGTTACAGCCCAGGGAGGCAAGAGACCCAGTACTTC	CASSYSPGRQETQYF
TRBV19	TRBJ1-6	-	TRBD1	TGTGCCAGTAGCCCACCCAGGGGGGATTCACCCCTCCACTTT	CASSPPRGDSPLHF
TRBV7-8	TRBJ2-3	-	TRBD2	TGTGCCAGCAGCCTGACGGGGGGGCAGGCTACGCAGTATTTT	CASSLTGGQATQYF
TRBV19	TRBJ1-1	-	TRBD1	TGTGCCAGTAGCCGGGACAGGGGGCCTCTCTCGGAAGCTTTCTTT	CASSRDRGPLSEAFF
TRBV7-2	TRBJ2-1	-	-	TGTGCCAGCAGCTTAGCGGGCCGTAACAATGAGCAGTTCTTC	CASSLAGRNNEQFF
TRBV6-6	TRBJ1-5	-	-	TGTGCCAGCAGTTACGGACAGCCCCTGGGGCCCCAGCATTTT	CASSYGQPLGPQHF
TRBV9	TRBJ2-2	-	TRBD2	TGTGCCAGCAATCGACTAGCGGGACAATACACCGGGGAGCTGTTTTTT	CASNRLAGQYTGELFF
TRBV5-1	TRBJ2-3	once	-	TGCGCCAGCAGCTTGGAACTAGGCGTGCGTACGCAGTATTTT	CASSLELGVRTQYF
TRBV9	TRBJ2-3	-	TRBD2	TGTGCCACGAATGCCCTAGCGGGGGGTCCAACAGATACGCAGTATTTT	CATNALAGGPTDTQYF
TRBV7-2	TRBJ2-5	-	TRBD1	TGTGCCAGCAGCTTTGCCGGGACAGAAGAGACCCAGTACTTC	CASSFAGTEETQYF
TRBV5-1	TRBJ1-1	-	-	TGCGCCAGCAGCTCACAGACCAACACTGAAGCTTTCTTT	CASSSQTNTEAFF
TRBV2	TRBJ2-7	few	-	TGTGCCAGCAGTGACCCCCGGGAACCTACCTACGAGCAGTACTTC	CASSDPREPTYEQYF
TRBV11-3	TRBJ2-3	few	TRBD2	TGTGCCAGCAGCTTAAGGGGAGGGTCAGATACGCAGTATTTT	CASSLRGGSDTQYF
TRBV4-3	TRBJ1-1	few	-	TGCGCCAGCAGCCAAGATCAGGGGAACACTGAAGCTTTCTTT	CASSQDQGNTEAFF
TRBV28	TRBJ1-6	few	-	TGTGCCAGCAAAGGGAGGAATAATTCACCCCTCCACTTT	CASKGRNNSPLHF
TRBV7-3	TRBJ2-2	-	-	TGTGCCAGCTCCAGGGACACCGGGGAGCTGTTTTTT	CASSRDTGELFF
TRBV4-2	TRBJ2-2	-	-	TGTGCCAGCAGCCAAGAGGGTACGCGGGGCTTGGGCGGGGAGCTGTTTTTT	CASSQEGTRGLGGELFF
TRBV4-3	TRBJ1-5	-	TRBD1	TGCGCCAGCAGCCACGGGACAGGGGGCCTTCAGCCCCAGCATTTT	CASSHGTGGLQPQHF
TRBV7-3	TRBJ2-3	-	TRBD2	TGTTCCAGCAGCCCGGGACTAGCGGCTACAGATACGCAGTATTTT	CSSSPGLAATDTQYF
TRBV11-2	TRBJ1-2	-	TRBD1	TGTGCCAGCAGCTCCGGACAGGGGTATGGCTACACCTTC	CASSSGQGYGYTF
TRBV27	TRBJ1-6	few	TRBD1	TGTGCCAGCAGTTTGGGACAGGGCTATAATTCACCCCTCCACTTT	CASSLGQGYNSPLHF
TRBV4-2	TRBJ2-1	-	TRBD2	TGTGCCAGCAGCCAAGAATTAGCGGGGGGCTCCTACAATGAGCAGTTCTTC	CASSQELAGGSYNEQFF